The 3 T cell receptor beta chains given below trace back to one sample, sequenced in a study of shared T cell receptors in the human thymus. The protocol was immunoSEQ multiplex PCR, while the TCRdb copy is restricted to in-frame clones and leaves out a portion. The sample has roughly 710,000 clones; 80% to 90% are singletons. The sample was also reused in another study, on human thymus T cells.

Sequences were obtained from thymocytes. Source of these receptors: a girl in the first two years of life with a congenital heart defect.

The chain joins TRBV7-6 to TRBJ2-1, with 12 nucleotides matching TRBD2. The CDR3 contains 14 residues. J was trimmed by 6 bases and V by 6 bases; bases with no gene match: 3. CDR1 and CDR2 from the germline V gene are SGHVS and FNYEAQ. In DNA, the CDR3 is TGTGCCAGCAGACGGACTAGCGGGATCAATGAGCAGTTCTTC. It codes for CASRRTSGINEQFF.

The genes are TRBV10-3 and TRBJ1-2; D is ambiguous. The ends were cut back, 0 bases at V and 4 bases at J, with 12 bases in the middle. Germline lookup yields CDR1 ENHRY and CDR2 SYGVKD. The CDR3 sequence is 15 residues long. The CDR3 sequence is CAISESVGGPYGYTF. DNA for the CDR3: TGTGCCATCAGTGAGTCGGTTGGAGGACCCTATGGCTACACCTTC.

The rearrangement joins TRBV15 to TRBJ1-2; D is unresolved. Trimming shortened V by 5 bases and J by 4 bases, and 11 bases separated the two germline ends. The CDR3 has 13 residues. Germline-derived CDR1 and CDR2 are LNHNV and YYDKDF (reference sequence). The CDR3 spells CATSDYVAYGYTF. CDR3 nucleotide sequence: TGTGCCACCAGCGACTACGTCGCCTATGGCTACACCTTC.